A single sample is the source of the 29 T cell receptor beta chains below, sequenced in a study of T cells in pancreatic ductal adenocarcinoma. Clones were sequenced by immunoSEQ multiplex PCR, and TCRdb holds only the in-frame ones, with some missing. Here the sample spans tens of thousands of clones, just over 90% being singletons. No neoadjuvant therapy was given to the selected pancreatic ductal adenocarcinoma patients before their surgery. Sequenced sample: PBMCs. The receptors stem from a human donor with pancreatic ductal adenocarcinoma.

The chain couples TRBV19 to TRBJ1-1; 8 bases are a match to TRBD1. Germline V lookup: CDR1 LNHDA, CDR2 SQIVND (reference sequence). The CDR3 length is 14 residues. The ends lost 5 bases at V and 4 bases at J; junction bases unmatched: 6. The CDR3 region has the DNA TGTGCCAGTAGTCCCCAGGGGGCTGGCACTGAAGCTTTCTTT. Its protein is CASSPQGAGTEAFF.

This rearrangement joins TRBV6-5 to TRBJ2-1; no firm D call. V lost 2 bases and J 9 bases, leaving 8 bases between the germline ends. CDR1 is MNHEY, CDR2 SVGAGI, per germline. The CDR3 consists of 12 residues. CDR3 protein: CASSYERSEQFF. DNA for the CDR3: TGTGCCAGCAGTTACGAGAGATCTGAGCAGTTCTTC.

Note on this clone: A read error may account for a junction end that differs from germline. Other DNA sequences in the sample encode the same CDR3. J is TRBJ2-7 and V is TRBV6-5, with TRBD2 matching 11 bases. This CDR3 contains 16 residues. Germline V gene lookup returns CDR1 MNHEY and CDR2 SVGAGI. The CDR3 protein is CASSYSSSGRRYEQYF. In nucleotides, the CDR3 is TGTGCCAGCAGTTACTCCTCTAGCGGGAGGAGGTACGAGCAATACTTC.

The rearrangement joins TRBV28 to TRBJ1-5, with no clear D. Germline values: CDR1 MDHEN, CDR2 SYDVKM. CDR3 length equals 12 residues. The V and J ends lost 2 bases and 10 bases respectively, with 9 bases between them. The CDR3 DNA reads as TGTGCCAGCAGTTTAGACGGCCAACCCCAGCATTTT. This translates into CASSLDGQPQHF.

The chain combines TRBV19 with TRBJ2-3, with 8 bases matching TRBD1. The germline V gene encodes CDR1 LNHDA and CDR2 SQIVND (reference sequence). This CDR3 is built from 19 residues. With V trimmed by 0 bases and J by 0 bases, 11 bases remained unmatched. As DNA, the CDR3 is TGTGCCAGTAGTATAGACAGAGACAGGGGAATCCGGAGCACAGATACGCAGTATTTT. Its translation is CASSIDRDRGIRSTDTQYF. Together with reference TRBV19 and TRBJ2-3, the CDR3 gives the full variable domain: DGGITQSPKYLFRKEGQNVTLSCEQNLNHDAMYWYRQDPGQGLRLIYYSQIVNDFQKGDIAEGYSVSREKKESFPLTVTSAQKNPTAFYLCASSIDRDRGIRSTDTQYFGPGTRLTVL.

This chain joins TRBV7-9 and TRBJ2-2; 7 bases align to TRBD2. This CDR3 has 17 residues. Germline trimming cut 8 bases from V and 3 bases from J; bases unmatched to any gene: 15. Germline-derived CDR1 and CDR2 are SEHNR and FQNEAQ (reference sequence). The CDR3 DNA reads TGTGCCAGCGGGGTATTTGGCGGGAGTCCGGACACCGGGGAGCTGTTTTTT. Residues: CASGVFGGSPDTGELFF. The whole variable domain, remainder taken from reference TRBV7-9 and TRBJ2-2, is DTGVSQNPRHKITKRGQNVTFRCDPISEHNRLYWYRQTLGQGPEFLTYFQNEAQLEKSRLLSDRFSAERPKGSFSTLEIQRTEQGDSAMYLCASGVFGGSPDTGELFFGEGSRLTVL.

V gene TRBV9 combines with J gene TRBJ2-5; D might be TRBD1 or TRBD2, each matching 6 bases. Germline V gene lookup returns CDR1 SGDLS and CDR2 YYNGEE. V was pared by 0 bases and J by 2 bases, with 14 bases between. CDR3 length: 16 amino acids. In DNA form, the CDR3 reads TGTGCCAGCAGCGTAGCAGGCGGAGGGGGGCAAGAGACCCAGTACTTC. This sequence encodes CASSVAGGGGQETQYF.

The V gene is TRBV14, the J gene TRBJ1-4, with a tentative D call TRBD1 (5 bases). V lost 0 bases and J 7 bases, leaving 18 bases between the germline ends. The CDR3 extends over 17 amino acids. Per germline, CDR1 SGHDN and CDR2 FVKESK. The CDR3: CASSQDPGRYRIEKLFF. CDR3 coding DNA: TGTGCCAGCAGCCAAGATCCCGGAAGATACAGGATTGAAAAACTGTTTTTT.

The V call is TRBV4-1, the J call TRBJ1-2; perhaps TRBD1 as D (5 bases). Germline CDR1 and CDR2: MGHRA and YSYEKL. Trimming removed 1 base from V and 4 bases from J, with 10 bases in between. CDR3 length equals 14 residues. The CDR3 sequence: CASSQVGGTYGYTF. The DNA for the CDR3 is TGCGCCAGCAGCCAAGTTGGGGGGACCTATGGCTACACCTTC.

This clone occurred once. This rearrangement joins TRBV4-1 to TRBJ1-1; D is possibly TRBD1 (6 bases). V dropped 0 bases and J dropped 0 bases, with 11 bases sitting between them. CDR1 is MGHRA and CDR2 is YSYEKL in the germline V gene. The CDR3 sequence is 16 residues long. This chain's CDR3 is CASSQDSQGMNTEAFF. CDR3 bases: TGCGCCAGCAGCCAAGATTCACAGGGCATGAACACTGAAGCTTTCTTT.

The CDR3: CASSPLFLAGTSTDTQYF. The CDR3 region has the DNA TGTGCCAGCAGTCCCCTTTTCCTAGCGGGGACTAGCACAGATACGCAGTATTTT. The chain employs TRBV27 and TRBJ2-3; 9 bases are shared with TRBD2. This CDR3 is built from 18 residues. V lost 5 bases and J lost 0; bases outside the gene matches: 12. Germline loops: CDR1 MNHEY, CDR2 SMNVEV (reference sequence).

The CDR3 sequence is CASSPKRYEQYF. In nucleotides, the CDR3 is TGTGCCAGCAGCCCGAAGCGGTACGAGCAGTACTTC. J is TRBJ2-5 and V is TRBV7-2; D is possibly TRBD2 (5 bases). The better agreement between TRBJ2-7 and the DNA end casts doubt on the J call. The CDR3 spans 12 residues. Germline lookup yields CDR1 SGHTA and CDR2 FQGNSA.

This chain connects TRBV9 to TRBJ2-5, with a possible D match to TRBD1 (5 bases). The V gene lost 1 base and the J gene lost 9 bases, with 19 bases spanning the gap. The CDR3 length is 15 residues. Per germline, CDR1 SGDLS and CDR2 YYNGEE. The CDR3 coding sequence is TGTGCCAGCAGCGTAAGGGGCGACCCGCCCGCGGCCCAGTACTTC. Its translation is CASSVRGDPPAAQYF. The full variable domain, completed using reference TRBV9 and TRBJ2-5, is DSGVTQTPKHLITATGQRVTLRCSPRSGDLSVYWYQQSLDQGLQFLIQYYNGEERAKGNILERFSAQQFPDLHSELNLSSLELGDSALYFCASSVRGDPPAAQYFGPGTRLLVL.

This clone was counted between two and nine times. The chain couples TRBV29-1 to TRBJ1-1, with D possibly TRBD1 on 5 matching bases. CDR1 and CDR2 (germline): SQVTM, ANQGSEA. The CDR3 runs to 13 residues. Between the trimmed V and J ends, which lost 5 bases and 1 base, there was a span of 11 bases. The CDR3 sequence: CSVSQTANTEAFF. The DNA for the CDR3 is TGCAGCGTTTCCCAGACAGCGAACACTGAAGCTTTCTTT. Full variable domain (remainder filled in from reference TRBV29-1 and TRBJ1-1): SAVISQKPSRDICQRGTSLTIQCQVDSQVTMMFWYRQQPGQSLTLIATANQGSEATYESGFVIDKFPISRPNLTFSTLTVSNMSPEDSSIYLCSVSQTANTEAFFGQGTRLTVV.

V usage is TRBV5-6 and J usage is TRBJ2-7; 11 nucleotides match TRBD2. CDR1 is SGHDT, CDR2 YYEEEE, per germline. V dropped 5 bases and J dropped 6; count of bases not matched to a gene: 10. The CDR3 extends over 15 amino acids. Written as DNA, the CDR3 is TGTGCCAGCAGTGGGGGAACTAGCGGGAGACTCGAGCAGTACTTC. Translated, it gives CASSGGTSGRLEQYF.

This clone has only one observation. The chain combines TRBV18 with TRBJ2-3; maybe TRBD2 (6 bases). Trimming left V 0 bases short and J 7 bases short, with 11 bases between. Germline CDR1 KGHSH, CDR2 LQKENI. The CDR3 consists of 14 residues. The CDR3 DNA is TGTGCCAGCTCACCACCCGGAGGGTCAAATACGCAGTATTTT. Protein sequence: CASSPPGGSNTQYF.

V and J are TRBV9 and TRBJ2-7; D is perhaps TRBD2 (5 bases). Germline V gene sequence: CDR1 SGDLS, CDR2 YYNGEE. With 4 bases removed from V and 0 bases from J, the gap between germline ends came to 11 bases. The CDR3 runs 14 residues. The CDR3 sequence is CASSPGSDSYEQYF. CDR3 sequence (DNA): TGTGCCAGCAGCCCAGGTAGCGACTCCTACGAGCAGTACTTC.

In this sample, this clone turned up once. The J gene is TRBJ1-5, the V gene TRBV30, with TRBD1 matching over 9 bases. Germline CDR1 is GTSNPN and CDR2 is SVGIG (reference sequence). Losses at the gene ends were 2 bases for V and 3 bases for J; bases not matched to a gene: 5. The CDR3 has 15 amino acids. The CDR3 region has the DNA TGTGCCTGGAGTACGGGACAGGGAGCCAATCAGCCCCAGCATTTT. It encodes CAWSTGQGANQPQHF.

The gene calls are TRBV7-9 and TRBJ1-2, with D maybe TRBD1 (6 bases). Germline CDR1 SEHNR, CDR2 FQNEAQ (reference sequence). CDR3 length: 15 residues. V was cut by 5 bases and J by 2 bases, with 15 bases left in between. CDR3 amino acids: CASSPLLGQNYGYTF. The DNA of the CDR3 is TGTGCCAGCAGCCCGCTCCTCGGACAGAACTATGGCTACACCTTC.

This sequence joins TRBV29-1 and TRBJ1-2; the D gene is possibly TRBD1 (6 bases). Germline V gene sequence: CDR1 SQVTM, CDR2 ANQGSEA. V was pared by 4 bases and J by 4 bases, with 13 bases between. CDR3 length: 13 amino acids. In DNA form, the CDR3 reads TGCAGCGTTGCGGGGGGCGTCCTCTATGGCTACACCTTC. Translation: CSVAGGVLYGYTF. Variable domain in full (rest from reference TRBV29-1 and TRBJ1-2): SAVISQKPSRDICQRGTSLTIQCQVDSQVTMMFWYRQQPGQSLTLIATANQGSEATYESGFVIDKFPISRPNLTFSTLTVSNMSPEDSSIYLCSVAGGVLYGYTFGSGTRLTVV.

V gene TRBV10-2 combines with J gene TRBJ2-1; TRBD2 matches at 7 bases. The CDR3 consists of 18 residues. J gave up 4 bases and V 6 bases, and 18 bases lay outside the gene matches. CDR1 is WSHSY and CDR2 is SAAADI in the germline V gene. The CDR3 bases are TGCGCCAGCAGAGAACATCGGGGAGGGTCTAGCGAGTACAATGAGCAGTTCTTC. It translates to CASREHRGGSSEYNEQFF.

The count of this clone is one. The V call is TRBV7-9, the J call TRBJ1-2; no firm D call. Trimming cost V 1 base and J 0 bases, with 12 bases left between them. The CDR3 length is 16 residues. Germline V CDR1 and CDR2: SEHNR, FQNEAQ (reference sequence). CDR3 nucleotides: TGTGCCAGCAGCTTAGGGTCGGCACTTGCTAACTATGGCTACACCTTC. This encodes CASSLGSALANYGYTF.

CDR3 bases: TGCGCCAGCGCGGGAATGAACACTGAAGCTTTCTTT. This codes for CASAGMNTEAFF. The chain recombines TRBV5-1 with TRBJ1-1; D call uncertain. The CDR3 sequence is 12 residues long. CDR1 is SGHRS and CDR2 is YFSETQ in the germline V gene. The V end was cut by 7 bases, the J end by 0 bases, with 7 bases between. The full variable domain, with the rest looked up from reference TRBV5-1 and TRBJ1-1, is KAGVTQTPRYLIKTRGQQVTLSCSPISGHRSVSWYQQTPGQGLQFLFEYFSETQRNKGNFPGRFSGRQFSNSRSEMNVSTLELGDSALYLCASAGMNTEAFFGQGTRLTVV.

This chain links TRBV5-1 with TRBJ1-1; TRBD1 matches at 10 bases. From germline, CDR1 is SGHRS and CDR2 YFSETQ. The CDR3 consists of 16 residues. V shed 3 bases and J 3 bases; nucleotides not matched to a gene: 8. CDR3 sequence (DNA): TGCGCCAGCAGCTACGGGACAGGGGAGGGTTACACTGAAGCTTTCTTT. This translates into CASSYGTGEGYTEAFF.

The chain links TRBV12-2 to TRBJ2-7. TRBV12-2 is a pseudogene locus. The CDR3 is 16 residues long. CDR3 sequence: CASRPIPGPPIYEQYF. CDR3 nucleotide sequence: TGTGCAAGTCGCCCAATCCCGGGACCGCCTATATACGAGCAGTACTTC.

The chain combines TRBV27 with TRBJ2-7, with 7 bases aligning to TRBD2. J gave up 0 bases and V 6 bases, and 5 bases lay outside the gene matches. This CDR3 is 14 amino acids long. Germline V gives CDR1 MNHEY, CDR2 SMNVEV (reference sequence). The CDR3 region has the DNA TGTGCCAGCAGAACCGGGACTACCTCCTACGAGCAGTACTTC. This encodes CASRTGTTSYEQYF.

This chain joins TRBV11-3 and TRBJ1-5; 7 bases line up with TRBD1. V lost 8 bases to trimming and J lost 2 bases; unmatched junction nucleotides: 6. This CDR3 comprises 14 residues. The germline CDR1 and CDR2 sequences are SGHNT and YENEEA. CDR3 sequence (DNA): TGTGCCAGCCCCCACACAGGGGGCAATCAGCCCCAGCATTTT. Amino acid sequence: CASPHTGGNQPQHF.

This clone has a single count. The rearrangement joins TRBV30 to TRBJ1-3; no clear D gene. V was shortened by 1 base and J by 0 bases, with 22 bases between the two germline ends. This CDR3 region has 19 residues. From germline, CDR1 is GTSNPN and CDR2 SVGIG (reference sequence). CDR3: CAWSALGGLTNPSGNTIYF. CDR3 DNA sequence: TGTGCCTGGAGTGCCCTGGGAGGGCTGACTAATCCCTCTGGAAACACCATATATTTT.

CDR3 DNA: TGTGCCAGCAGTTTAGGGGGCCCGGGCACTGAAGCTTTCTTT. This sequence encodes CASSLGGPGTEAFF. This rearrangement joins TRBV28 to TRBJ1-1; D possibly corresponds to TRBD1 (6 bases). The germline V and J ends were trimmed by 2 bases and 4 bases, with 11 bases remaining between them. CDR1 is MDHEN and CDR2 is SYDVKM in the germline V gene. This CDR3 has 14 amino acids.